The next 5 T cell receptor beta chains were all read from a single sample in a study of regulatory and conventional T cells in RAG deficiency. TCRdb keeps only in-frame clones here, not all; method: immunoSEQ multiplex PCR. The sample lists some 7,300 clones, 82% occurring once. The same specimen was also included in a second study, on regulatory T cells. That paper notes: Amplification used 52 TRBV primers and 13 TRBJ primers.

Sequencing was carried out using CD8+ T cells sorted from blood. These receptors all come from a human donor in good health.

V usage is TRBV6-5 and J usage is TRBJ2-1; D is perhaps TRBD2 (6 bases). The CDR3 spans 15 residues. Trimming stripped 4 bases from V and 3 bases from J, with 13 bases between. Germline V gene lookup returns CDR1 MNHEY and CDR2 SVGAGI. CDR3 nucleotide sequence: TGTGCCAGCAGTTGGGACGGAGGGCACTACAATGAGCAGTTCTTC. It specifies CASSWDGGHYNEQFF.

V gene TRBV4-1 combines with J gene TRBJ2-3, with 10 positions matching TRBD2. CDR1 and CDR2 from the germline V gene are MGHRA and YSYEKL. J lost 2 bases, V lost 3 bases, and 5 bases had no gene match. The CDR3 has 16 residues. DNA of the CDR3: TGCGCCAGCAGCCAGCTAGCGGGGGTGCCCACAGATACGCAGTATTTT. It codes for CASSQLAGVPTDTQYF.

V and J are TRBV7-9 and TRBJ2-3, with D maybe TRBD1 (5 bases). Looked up from germline, CDR1 is SEHNR and CDR2 is FQNEAQ (reference sequence). The V gene lost 0 bases and the J gene lost 2 bases, with 12 bases spanning the gap. This CDR3 contains 16 residues. For the CDR3, the DNA is TGTGCCAGCAGCTTAGCCGGCAGGACATACACAGATACGCAGTATTTT. Encoded protein: CASSLAGRTYTDTQYF.

The rearrangement joins TRBV5-4 to TRBJ2-7; 8 positions match TRBD1. In germline, CDR1 is SGHNT, CDR2 YYREEE (reference sequence). The CDR3 is 14 amino acids. V dropped 4 bases and J dropped 4; count of bases not matched to a gene: 7. CDR3 coding DNA: TGTGCCAGCAGCCAGTCGACAGGGGTTTACGAGCAGTACTTC. Translated, it gives CASSQSTGVYEQYF.

The chain links TRBV9 to TRBJ2-1, with D possibly matching TRBD2 (6 bases). This CDR3 is 16 amino acids long. V dropped 0 bases and J dropped 1 base, with 11 bases sitting between them. The germline V gene encodes CDR1 SGDLS and CDR2 YYNGEE. The CDR3 reads CASSVGSSVSYNEQFF. The CDR3 bases are TGTGCCAGCAGCGTAGGTTCTAGCGTTTCCTACAATGAGCAGTTCTTC.